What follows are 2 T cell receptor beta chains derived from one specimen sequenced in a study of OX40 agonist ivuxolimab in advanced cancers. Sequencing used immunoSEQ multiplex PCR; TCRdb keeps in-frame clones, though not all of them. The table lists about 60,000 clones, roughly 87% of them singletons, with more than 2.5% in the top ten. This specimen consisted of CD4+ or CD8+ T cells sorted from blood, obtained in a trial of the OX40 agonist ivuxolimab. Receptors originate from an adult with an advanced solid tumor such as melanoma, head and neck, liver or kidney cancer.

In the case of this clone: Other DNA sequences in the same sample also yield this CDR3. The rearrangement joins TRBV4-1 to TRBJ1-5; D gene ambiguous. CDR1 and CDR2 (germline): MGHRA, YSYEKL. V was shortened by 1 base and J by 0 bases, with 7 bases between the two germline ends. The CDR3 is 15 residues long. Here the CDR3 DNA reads TGCGCCAGCAGCCAAGTCCGGGATAGCAATCAGCCCCAGCATTTT. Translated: CASSQVRDSNQPQHF.

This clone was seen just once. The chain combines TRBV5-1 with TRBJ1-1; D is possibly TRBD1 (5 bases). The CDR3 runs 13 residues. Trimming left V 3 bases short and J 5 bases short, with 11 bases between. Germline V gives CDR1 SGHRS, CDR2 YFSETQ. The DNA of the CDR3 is TGCGCCAGCAGCTGGGGCATCTTGACTGAAGCTTTCTTT. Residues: CASSWGILTEAFF.